This T cell receptor (beta chain) originates from a study of T cells in women clearing cervical HPV infection. For the study at large: Controls gave blood once infection was undetectable; cases at lesion identification. HLA type stays a possible confounder, typing being limited. General study results and limits: Richness plus V gene abundances separated cases from controls with AUC around 0.79.

The data were produced by immunoSEQ multiplex PCR, yet TCRdb's version contains in-frame clones alone and is incomplete. The table lists about 30,000 clones. The CDR3 is 14 residues long. V lost 7 bases to trimming and J lost 2 bases, with 13 bases between them. CDR1 SGHNT and CDR2 YYREEE come from the germline V gene (reference sequence). With respect to this clone: Its antigen remains unidentified. The read is 3 residues too short to cover the CDR3 end, so that end is filled in from the germline J gene.

The V and J genes are TRBV5-4 and TRBJ2-1; TRBD1 is a possible D gene (6 bases). The sequence came from a woman aged 18 to 75 with a cervical HPV16 infection that either progressed to CIN3+ or cleared (not recorded which). Sequenced sample: blood buffy coat. CDR3: CASALGAPYNEQFF. The sequenced part of the CDR3 DNA is TGTGCCAGCGCCTTGGGGGCCCCCTACAATGAG.